Listed below are T cell receptor beta chains from one sample, sequenced in a study of control samples from healthy donors and cancer patients. Some clones are missing from TCRdb's copy, which holds only in-frame ones; the method was immunoSEQ multiplex PCR. The sample lists over 150,000 clones, roughly 94% seen once, with 1.2% to 1.5% in the top ten. Specimen: blood. The receptors here all came from a woman aged 18-35 years in good health. Both conserved end residues are part of each CDR3. D genes are given only for firm matches. A row's size may be missing; if present it is once, few, many or a size class.

cdr3_nt,cdr3_aa,v_call,d_call,clone_size,j_call
TGTGCCAGCAGTTTACCCCCAGGGGGCTCTAGGAATGAGCAGTTCTTC,CASSLPPGGSRNEQFF,TRBV27,TRBD1,.,TRBJ2-1
TGTGCCAGCACCCTGACTAGCGGGGGGCTGTACTCCTACGAGCAGTACTTC,CASTLTSGGLYSYEQYF,TRBV7-2,TRBD2,.,TRBJ2-7
TGTGCCAGTACCCCGGTCGGGGCTGGCACAGATACGCAGTATTTT,CASTPVGAGTDTQYF,TRBV19,.,.,TRBJ2-3
TGTGCCACGAGCCGGGACTTAGATCAGCCCCAGCATTTT,CATSRDLDQPQHF,TRBV15,.,.,TRBJ1-5
TGTGCCAGCAGTCAGACTAGAGCCCAGGGCTACTTT,CASSQTRAQGYF,TRBV12-3/TRBV12-4,.,.,TRBJ1-1
TGTGCCAGCAGCGCAGGGGGTCGGTACACTGAAGCTTTCTTT,CASSAGGRYTEAFF,TRBV5-6,TRBD1,.,TRBJ1-1
TGTGCCACCAGCTGGGCCTCGAGGAATCAGCCCCAGCATTTT,CATSWASRNQPQHF,TRBV15,.,.,TRBJ1-5
TGTGCCAGCAGCGCGCTTGTTCCAGGGGGTTTAAACACTGAAGCTTTCTTT,CASSALVPGGLNTEAFF,TRBV9,TRBD1,.,TRBJ1-1
TGTGCCAGCAGCCTAGTAGGACAGGCCCAGGAGACCCAGTACTTC,CASSLVGQAQETQYF,TRBV9,TRBD1,.,TRBJ2-5
TGTGCCAGTAGTGTGGCAGGTTCTAATTCACCCCTCCACTTT,CASSVAGSNSPLHF,TRBV19,.,.,TRBJ1-6
TGTGCCAGCAGGCCTCCGGGACAGGGGGCTACTGAAGCTTTCTTT,CASRPPGQGATEAFF,TRBV6-2/TRBV6-3,TRBD1,.,TRBJ1-1
TGCAGCGTTGAAGAGGGCGCAGATACGCAGTATTTT,CSVEEGADTQYF,TRBV29-1,.,.,TRBJ2-3
TGCGCCAGCAGCTTGAAGTCTACCCAAGAGACCCAGTACTTC,CASSLKSTQETQYF,TRBV5-1,.,.,TRBJ2-5
TGTGCCAGCAGCCCCTCGGACAGGGTCCGACAGTATGGCTACACCTTC,CASSPSDRVRQYGYTF,TRBV7-2,TRBD1,.,TRBJ1-2
TGTGCCAGCAGCTTACAGGGAACGGACAATGAGCAGTTCTTC,CASSLQGTDNEQFF,TRBV3-1/TRBV3-2,.,.,TRBJ2-1
TGCAGCGTTGTCCCACTGAACACCGGGGAGCTGTTTTTT,CSVVPLNTGELFF,TRBV29-1,.,.,TRBJ2-2
TGTGCCAGCAGCCAAGAGTGGCGGGGGGTTCAAGAGACCCAGTACTTC,CASSQEWRGVQETQYF,TRBV4-2,TRBD2,.,TRBJ2-5
TGCGCCAGCAGCCAAGACGGCCAGGACAGGGGTAGATCACCCCTCCACTTT,CASSQDGQDRGRSPLHF,TRBV4-3,TRBD1,few,TRBJ1-6
TGTGCCAGTGGCCGACTCTCCGCGGGGGGTAGATCAGATACGCAGTATTTT,CASGRLSAGGRSDTQYF,TRBV19,TRBD2,.,TRBJ2-3
TGTGCCAGCAGTCTACCCAGACAGGGGGGTGGCTACACCTTC,CASSLPRQGGGYTF,TRBV6-5,TRBD1,.,TRBJ1-2